Listed here are 4 T cell receptor beta chains from one sample, sequenced in a study of T cells in Graves' hyperthyroidism and ophthalmopathy. TCR beta CDR3 region amplification was performed from RNA transcripts. The HTBI set primed first-round TCR CDR3 RT-PCR. TCRdb passed the multiplex PCR reads through MiXCR, listing each CDR3 protein once. The sample shows over 700,000 distinct CDR3 sequences, more than 30% of them seen only once. Specimen: blood. The origin of the receptors is a man in his late teens or twenties with Graves' hyperthyroidism.

This clonotype was recorded at least ten times. This chain links TRBV2 with TRBJ1-1, with D perhaps TRBD1 (5 bases). Germline-derived CDR1 and CDR2 are SNHLY and FYNNEI. The CDR3 is 14 residues long. V was trimmed by 4 bases and J by 5 bases, leaving 14 bases between them. CDR3 loop: CASSVDSWGTEAFF. CDR3 nucleotide sequence: TGTGCCAGCAGTGTTGACAGCTGGGGAACTGAAGCTTTCTTT.

This clonotype was recorded a few times. The chain links TRBV4-1 to TRBJ1-1; TRBD1 might be the D (5 bases). V lost 3 bases and J 7 bases, leaving 6 bases between the germline ends. The CDR3 is made up of 11 amino acids. Germline V gene sequence: CDR1 MGHRA, CDR2 YSYEKL. The CDR3 bases are TGCGCCAGCAGCCACCAGGGTGAAGCTTTCTTT. It specifies CASSHQGEAFF.

In regard to this clonotype: This could be a read error, since a much larger clone is one nucleotide away. This chain uses TRBV19 with TRBJ1-1; D not certain. The CDR3 extends over 14 amino acids. Per the germline V gene, CDR1 is LNHDA and CDR2 is SQIVND (reference sequence). The DNA for the CDR3 is TGTGCCAGTAGTCCTCCTTGGGGAGACACTGAAGCTCTCTTT. The encoded protein is CASSPPWGDTEALF.

This clonotype was counted ten times or more. The V gene is TRBV7-2, the J gene TRBJ2-7; D gene ambiguous. Germline values: CDR1 SGHTA, CDR2 FQGNSA. The V and J ends lost 5 bases and 0 bases respectively, with 14 bases between them. The CDR3 runs to 15 residues. The CDR3 bases are TGTGCCAGCAGCGGCCCGCTCTCGAGCTCCTACGAGCAGTACTTC. Its translation is CASSGPLSSSYEQYF.